Sequencing of this T cell receptor beta chain was carried out in a study of early T cells in non-severe SARS-CoV-2 infection (dated by TCRdb to the early 2020s). Study-wide context: Because TCR sequencing was done on bulk RNA from unsorted whole blood, the alpha and beta chains could not be paired.

The CDR3, cysteine through phenylalanine, is 16 amino acids long. Left in the record is the CDR3 DNA by itself, 48 bases read in frame from the first base. Reading the germline V gene (reference sequence) gives CDR1 SGHNT and CDR2 YYREEE. V lost 4 bases and J lost 4 bases; the stretch between them is 18 bases long. This clonotype came up a few times. There is no known antigen for this receptor. The sample holds no much larger clone one base away, and base qualities are not on file. Set within a cohort of healthcare workers in London, UK, this nested case-control study involved weekly PCR testing of nasopharyngeal swabs along with blood sampling. Healthcare workers were recruited during the week of the UK lockdown, between 23 and 31 March 2020, and followed weekly for up to 16 weeks. Library preparation was by 5' RACE. The run used a NextSeq 500. Unique molecular identifiers were attached to individual cDNA molecules in the TCR library protocol so that sequencing error and PCR bias could be corrected. Both TCR alpha and beta chains were sequenced, and tight co-correlation was observed between alpha and beta sequence abundances in each sample. Per the original workflow: Decombinator V4 was used to annotate the V gene, J gene and CDR3 of the TCR sequences. Expanded TCRs were defined as changing significantly between any two time points under a Poisson model with p below 0.0001. Abundances of TCRs were expressed as counts per million after normalisation to the total number of TCRs sequenced in each sample. MAIT TCRs were defined by TRAV1-2 paired with TRAJ12, TRAJ20 or TRAJ33, and iNKT TCRs by TRAV10 paired with TRAJ18. VDJdb, accessed 1 November 2021, was searched for CMV, EBV and SARS-CoV-2 annotated TCRs, excluding TCRs annotated for multiple antigens. TCRdb handled the public reads itself, with Q25 trimming in fastp and clone calling in MiXCR, and kept productive beta chains. Identical CDR3 protein sequences are pooled into one entry, listed with their most common genes and DNA. These V and J calls derive from TCRdb rather than the authors' analysis. The sample contains about 83,000 distinct CDR3 sequences, 10% of them found a single time. The ten largest account for 8% to 8.5% of the sample.

General conclusions and limits of the study: VDJdb matching was skewed toward anti-spike CD8 responses and likely underestimated virus-specific expansions, missing private and CD4 specificities.

The receptor was derived from an adult who was a healthcare worker with PCR-confirmed SARS-CoV-2 infection or an uninfected control (not recorded which). Recombination joined TRBV5-4 with TRBJ1-3, with TRBD1 as a weak D call on 6 bases. Sequences were derived from whole blood, sampled at baseline. The DNA sequence is given as TGTGCCAGCAGCCACGAGCGGAAGGGACACGGAAACACCATATATTTT. Its protein reads: CASSHERKGHGNTIYF.